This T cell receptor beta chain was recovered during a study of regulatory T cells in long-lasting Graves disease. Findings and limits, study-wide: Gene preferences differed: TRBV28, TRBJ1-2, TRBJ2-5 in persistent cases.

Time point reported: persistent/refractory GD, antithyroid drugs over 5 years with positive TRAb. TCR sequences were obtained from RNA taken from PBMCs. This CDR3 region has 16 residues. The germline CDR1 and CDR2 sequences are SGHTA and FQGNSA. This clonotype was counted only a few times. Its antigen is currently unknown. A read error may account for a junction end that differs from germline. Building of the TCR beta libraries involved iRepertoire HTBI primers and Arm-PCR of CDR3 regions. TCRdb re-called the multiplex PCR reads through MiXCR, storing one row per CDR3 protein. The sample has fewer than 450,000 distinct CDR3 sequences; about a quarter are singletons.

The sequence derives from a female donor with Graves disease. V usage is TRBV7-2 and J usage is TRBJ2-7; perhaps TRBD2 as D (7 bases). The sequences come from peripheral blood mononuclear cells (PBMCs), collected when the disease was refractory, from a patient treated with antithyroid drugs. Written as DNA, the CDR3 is TGTGCCAGCAGCTTGACCGGCGGGGGAGTATTTTTAGGGGGAGACTTC. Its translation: CASSLTGGGVFLGGDF.